One TCR beta chain is described in this entry. This sample is part of a study of blood T cell repertoires in COVID-19. Produced via immunoSEQ multiplex PCR; TCRdb's table is partial and in-frame only. The sample contains around 230,000 clones, over 70% of which appear only once. V shed 2 bases and J shed 2 bases, with 15 bases lying between them. The CDR3 is 16 amino acids. This chain joins TRBV23-1 and TRBJ1-2, with no clear D. TRBV23-1 is reported as an ORF; its role is uncertain. Sequences were obtained from peripheral blood. The source is a man in his forties with acute or convalescent COVID-19. The CDR3 region is CASSQSPPLRNYGYTF. For the CDR3, the DNA is TGCGCCAGCAGTCAAAGTCCGCCCTTGCGAAACTATGGCTACACCTTC.